This TCR beta chain was recovered during a study of cytomegalovirus exposure and HLA in healthy donors. 13 Jbeta primers and 60 Vbeta primers were used for the PCR. The table came from immunoSEQ multiplex PCR; TCRdb's copy has only in-frame clones and leaves some out. The table has 150,000 to 200,000 clones, roughly 85% seen once. Germline assignment: CDR1 SGHRS and CDR2 YFSETQ. V lost 2 bases to trimming and J lost 4 bases; unmatched junction nucleotides: 6. The CDR3 is 14 residues long. The source material was PBMCs. The rearrangement joins TRBV5-1 to TRBJ2-7; 7 bases line up with TRBD1. The TCR sequence derives from a woman aged 50 to 60 in good health and CMV-seronegative. The CDR3 here is CASSFGTAQYEQYF. The CDR3 DNA reads TGCGCCAGCAGCTTCGGGACAGCCCAATACGAGCAGTACTTC.